These 2 T cell receptor beta chains share one sample of origin, sequenced in a study of T-cell reconstitution after alpha-beta-depleted transplantation in children. Researchers prepared the TCRbeta library using unique molecular identifiers, the study reports. Each CDR3 protein gets one entry after TCRdb re-called the PCR reads with MiXCR. This table holds some 590,000 distinct CDR3 sequences, roughly a tenth found once. Sequences were derived from PBMCs from the stem cell graft donor, sampled from the stem cell graft. The receptors derive from a human donor who donated a stem cell graft to a child with acute myeloid leukemia.

This clonotype was recorded a few times. The J gene is TRBJ2-7, the V gene TRBV20-1, with 11 nucleotides matching TRBD2. CDR1 DFQATT and CDR2 SNEGSKA come from the germline V gene (reference sequence). V was clipped by 5 bases and J by 2 bases; unmatched bases: 5. This CDR3 is 14 amino acids long. CDR3 in DNA: TGCAGTGCTTTTAGCGGGAGGGCTCCCTACGAGCAGTACTTC. It codes for CSAFSGRAPYEQYF.

In its sample, this clonotype was seen a few times. The chain uses TRBV25-1 and TRBJ2-2; D remains ambiguous. The V and J ends lost 3 bases and 6 bases respectively, with 14 bases between them. The germline V gene encodes CDR1 MGHDK and CDR2 SYGVNS. This CDR3 contains 15 residues. CDR3 in DNA: TGTGCCAGCAGTGACATCCGAGGCGGTTCCGGGGAGCTGTTTTTT. Translation gives CASSDIRGGSGELFF. The full variable domain, rest sourced from reference TRBV25-1 and TRBJ2-2, is EADIYQTPRYLVIGTGKKITLECSQTMGHDKMYWYQQDPGMELHLIHYSYGVNSTEKGDLSSESTVSRIRTEHFPLTLESARPSHTSQYLCASSDIRGGSGELFFGEGSRLTVL.